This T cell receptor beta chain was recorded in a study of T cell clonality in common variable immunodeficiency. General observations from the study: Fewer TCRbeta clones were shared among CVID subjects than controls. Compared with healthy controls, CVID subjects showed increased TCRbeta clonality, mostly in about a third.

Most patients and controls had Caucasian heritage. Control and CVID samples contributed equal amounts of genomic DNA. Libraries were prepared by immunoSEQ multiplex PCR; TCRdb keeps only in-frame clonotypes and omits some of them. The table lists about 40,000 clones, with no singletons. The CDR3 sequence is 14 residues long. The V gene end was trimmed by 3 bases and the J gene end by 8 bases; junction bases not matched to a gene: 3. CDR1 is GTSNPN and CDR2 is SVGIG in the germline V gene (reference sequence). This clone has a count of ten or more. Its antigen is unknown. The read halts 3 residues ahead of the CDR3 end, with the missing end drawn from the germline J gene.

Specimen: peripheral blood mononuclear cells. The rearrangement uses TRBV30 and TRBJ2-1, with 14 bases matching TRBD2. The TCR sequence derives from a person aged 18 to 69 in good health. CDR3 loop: CAWSGTSGGDEQFF. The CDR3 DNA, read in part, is TGTGCCTGGAGCGGGACTAGCGGGGGTGATGAG.